Here is one T cell receptor beta chain with its context. In its sample, this clone was seen a few times. The specificity of this receptor is unknown. Per-nucleotide qualities are absent, and no much larger clonotype sits a single base away. The germline V and J ends show losses of 7 bases and 5 bases respectively, and no gene match explains 4 bases of the junction. According to the germline V gene (reference sequence), CDR1 reads DFQATT and CDR2 reads SNEGSKA. The CDR3 sequence holds 11 residues, the cysteine and phenylalanine included. Only the CDR3 portion is preserved as DNA: 33 bases, with reading frame beginning at the first base. The entire amount of isolated RNA was reverse transcribed using the High Capacity cDNA Reverse Transcription Kit, so the sequenced TCRB transcripts were expressed ones. Deep immunoSEQ sequencing was performed on naive, central memory and regulatory T cell samples, with an average of roughly 3.6 million total reads per sample. Sorted cells were lysed in RLT buffer, and RNA was extracted using DNase-treated RNeasy Micro or Mini kits according to cell number. To prevent cross-contamination, every cell subset was processed on its own, while patient and healthy donor samples were processed together. TCRB sequences were amplified from cDNA with the immunoSEQ multiplex PCR, producing 87-bp fragments spanning the CDR3 region. Sequencing of the amplicons was done on the Illumina HiSeq platform. The original methods were these. Synthetic template baselines were used to correct PCR bias computationally, reads within Hamming distance 2 were collapsed together, and singletons that could not be merged were discarded. Reads were aligned to IMGT to assign V, D and J genes, CDR3 length, and insertions or deletions at six rearrangement sites. Within each subset, clonotype counts were normalized to the number of sorted cells before true diversity and Gini coefficients were calculated with the tcR R package. Repertoire sharing was quantified using the overlap coefficient calculated on TCRB nucleotide sequences. As a proxy for the pre-selection repertoire, out-of-frame TCRB sequences from naive cells were analyzed. The immuneACCESS repertoire file appears here via TCRdb, limited to in-frame rearrangements. These files lack a portion of the clones; in checked studies, under half of the deficit traces to unresolved V genes, and the cause of the others is not known. The V and J calls and clone size were taken over from that table, and D and trimming were inferred from the DNA. The sample contains about 740,000 clones, 10% to 15% of them found a single time. The ten largest clones take up 0.022% of the sample.

The data derive from a study of beta chain features in type 1 diabetes (dated by TCRdb to the late 2010s). Study-wide context: Patients and healthy donors did not differ in mean age, gender distribution, total cell number or subset yield. A total of roughly 100 million sorted cells were examined across all samples, and a strong correlation was observed between cell number per subset and RNA yield. In the study, TCRB repertoires of sorted circulating CD4+ T cell subsets from recently diagnosed type 1 diabetes patients were compared with those of matched healthy donors. Whereas all 30 or so donors provided naive and central memory subsets, regulatory and stem cell-like memory subsets were isolated from just 8 patients and roughly eight healthy donors.

Each donor gave one peripheral blood draw, roughly 0.12 L on average, collected into heparinised tubes. Using a panel that included CD45RO, CCR7, CD25, CD127, CD95 and CD27, naive, central memory, regulatory and stem cell-like memory CD4+ T cells were sorted on a BD FACSAria II. Every sorted population had a purity above 95%. PBMCs were separated immediately by Lymphoprep density gradient centrifugation and were stained directly, without being cultured. So that batch effects would be minimized, each experiment stained and sorted samples in pairs, pairing one healthy donor with one patient. Summary of the overall study and its limitations: Type 1 diabetes patients showed a moderate but significant shortening of TCRB CDR3 length in all four CD4+ subsets. Shorter templates might have been favored by PCR, but patient and control samples were amplified and corrected together, so both groups would have been affected equally by any skew. Naive, central memory and regulatory TCRB repertoires appeared to be more similar among patients than among healthy donors. Because the HLA sub-analyses included only small numbers of individuals, any influence of HLA type on TCRB rearrangement was left unresolved. Because cDNA was sequenced instead of genomic DNA, highly expressing activated cells could be over-represented, though the groups showed no difference in activation or CD3 levels. Fewer insertions and more nucleotide deletions at VDJ recombination sites were observed in patients with type 1 diabetes, implying thymic rearrangement abnormalities.

This chain joins TRBV20-1 to TRBJ2-5; 7 junctional bases match TRBD1. This sequence originates from a young man with type 1 diabetes. Sequencing was carried out using naive CD4+ T cells from blood. Interpreted using the paper, the cell subset or site label stands for: true naive CD4+ T cells. CDR3 region: CSGKTGETQYF. In nucleotide form, the sequence is TGCAGTGGGAAGACAGGGGAGACCCAGTACTTC.